A single T cell receptor beta chain is shown here with its context. Its target is unknown. The CDR3 is made up of 16 amino acids. J lost 2 bases, V lost 4 bases, and 5 bases had no gene match. Germline V CDR1 and CDR2: SGHRS, YFSETQ. Study-wide findings and caveats: Tumor Tregs overlapped most with tumor, then blood, naive CD4+ cells. Tumor memory CD4+ T cell TCR gene usage clustered with blood and lymph node memory CD4+ cells and lymph node naive CD4+ cells.

Semi-nested PCR with Nested Universal Primer A followed constant-region reverse priming of full-length variable regions. Via MiXCR, TCRdb re-called the 5' RACE reads, giving one row per CDR3 protein. The sample has thousands of distinct CDR3 sequences; about 40% are singletons. Memory CD4+ cells were defined as CD4+CD45RO+CD25-. This TCR was recovered from a female donor with breast cancer. Sequencing input: memory CD4+ T cells sorted from blood. Subset in this sample: memory CD4+ T cells, CD4+CD45RO+CD25-. The J gene is TRBJ2-5, the V gene TRBV5-1; 13 nucleotides match TRBD2. CDR3 sequence: CASSLGLAGVQETQYF. The CDR3 DNA reads as TGCGCCAGCAGCCTCGGACTAGCGGGGGTTCAAGAGACCCAGTACTTC.